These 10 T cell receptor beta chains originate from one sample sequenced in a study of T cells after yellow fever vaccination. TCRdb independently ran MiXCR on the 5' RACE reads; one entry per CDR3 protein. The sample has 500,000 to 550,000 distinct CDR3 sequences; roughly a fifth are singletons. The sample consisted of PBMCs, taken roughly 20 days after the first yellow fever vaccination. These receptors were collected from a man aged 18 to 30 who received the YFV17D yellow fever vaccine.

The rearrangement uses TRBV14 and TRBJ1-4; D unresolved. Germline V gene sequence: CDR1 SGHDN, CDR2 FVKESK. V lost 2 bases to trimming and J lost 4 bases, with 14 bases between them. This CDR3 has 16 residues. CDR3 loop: CASSQNQWALNEKLFF. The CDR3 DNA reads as TGTGCCAGCAGCCAAAATCAGTGGGCCCTTAATGAAAAACTGTTTTTT.

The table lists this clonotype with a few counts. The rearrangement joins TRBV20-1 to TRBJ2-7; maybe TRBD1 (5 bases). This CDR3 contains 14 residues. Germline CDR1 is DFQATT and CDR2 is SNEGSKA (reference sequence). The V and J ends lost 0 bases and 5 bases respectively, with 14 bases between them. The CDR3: CSARDVGAGHEQYF. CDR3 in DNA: TGCAGTGCTAGAGATGTAGGGGCTGGCCACGAGCAGTACTTC.

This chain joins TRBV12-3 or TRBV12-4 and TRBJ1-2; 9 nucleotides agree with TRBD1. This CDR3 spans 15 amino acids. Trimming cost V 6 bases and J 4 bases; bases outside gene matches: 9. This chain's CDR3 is CASRPTGTGSYGYTF. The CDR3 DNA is TGTGCCAGCAGGCCTACCGGGACAGGGAGCTATGGCTACACCTTC.

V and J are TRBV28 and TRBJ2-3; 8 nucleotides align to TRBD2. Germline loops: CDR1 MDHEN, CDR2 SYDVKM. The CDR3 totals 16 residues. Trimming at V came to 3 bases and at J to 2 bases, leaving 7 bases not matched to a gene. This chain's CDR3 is CASSFPPGGHTDTQYF. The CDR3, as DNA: TGTGCCAGCAGTTTCCCCCCGGGGGGGCACACAGATACGCAGTATTTT.

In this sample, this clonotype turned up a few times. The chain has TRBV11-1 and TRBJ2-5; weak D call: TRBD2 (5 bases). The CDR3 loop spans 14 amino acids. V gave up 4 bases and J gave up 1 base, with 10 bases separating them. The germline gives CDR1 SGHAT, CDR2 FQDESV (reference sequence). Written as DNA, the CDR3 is TGTGCCAGCAGCTCCCTGGAGGTCCAAGAGACCCAGTACTTC. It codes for CASSSLEVQETQYF.

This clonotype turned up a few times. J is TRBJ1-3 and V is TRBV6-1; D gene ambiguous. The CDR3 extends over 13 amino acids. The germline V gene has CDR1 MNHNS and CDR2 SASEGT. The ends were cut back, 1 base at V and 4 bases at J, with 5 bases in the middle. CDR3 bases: TGTGCCAGCAGTGAAGATGGCGGAAACACCATATATTTT. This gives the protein CASSEDGGNTIYF.

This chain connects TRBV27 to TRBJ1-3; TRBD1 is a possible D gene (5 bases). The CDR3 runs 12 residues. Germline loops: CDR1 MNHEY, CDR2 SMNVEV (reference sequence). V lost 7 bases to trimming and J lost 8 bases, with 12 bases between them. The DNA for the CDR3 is TGTGCCAGCAAGGGGCTTGGGGACACCATATATTTT. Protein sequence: CASKGLGDTIYF.

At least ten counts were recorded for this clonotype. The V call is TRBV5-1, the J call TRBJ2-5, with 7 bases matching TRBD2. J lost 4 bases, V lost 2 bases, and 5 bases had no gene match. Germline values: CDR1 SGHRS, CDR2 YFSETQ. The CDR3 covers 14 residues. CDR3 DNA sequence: TGCGCCAGCAGCTTTCAGGGAGGGCGAGAGACCCAGTACTTC. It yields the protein CASSFQGGRETQYF.

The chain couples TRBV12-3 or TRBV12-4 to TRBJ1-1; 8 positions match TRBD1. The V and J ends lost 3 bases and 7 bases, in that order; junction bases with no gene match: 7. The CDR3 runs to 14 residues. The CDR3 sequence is CASSLGQEPGEAFF. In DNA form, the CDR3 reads TGTGCCAGCAGTTTGGGACAGGAACCAGGTGAAGCTTTCTTT.

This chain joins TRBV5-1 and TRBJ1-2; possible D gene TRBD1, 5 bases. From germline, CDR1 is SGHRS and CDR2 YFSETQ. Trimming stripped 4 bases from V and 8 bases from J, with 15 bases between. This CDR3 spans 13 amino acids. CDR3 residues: CASSPSQGDGYTF. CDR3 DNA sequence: TGCGCCAGCAGCCCCTCCCAAGGGGACGGCTACACCTTC.